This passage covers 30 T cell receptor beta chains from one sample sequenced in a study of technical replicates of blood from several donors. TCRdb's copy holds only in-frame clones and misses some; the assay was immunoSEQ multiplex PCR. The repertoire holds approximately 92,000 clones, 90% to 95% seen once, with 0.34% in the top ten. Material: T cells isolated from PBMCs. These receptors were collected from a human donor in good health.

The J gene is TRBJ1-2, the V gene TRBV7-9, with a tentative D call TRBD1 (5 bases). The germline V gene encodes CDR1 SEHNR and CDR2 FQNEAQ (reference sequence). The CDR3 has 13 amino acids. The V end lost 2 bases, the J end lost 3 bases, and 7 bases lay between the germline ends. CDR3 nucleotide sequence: TGTGCCAGCAGCTTACAGGGTTACTATGGCTACACCTTC. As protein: CASSLQGYYGYTF.

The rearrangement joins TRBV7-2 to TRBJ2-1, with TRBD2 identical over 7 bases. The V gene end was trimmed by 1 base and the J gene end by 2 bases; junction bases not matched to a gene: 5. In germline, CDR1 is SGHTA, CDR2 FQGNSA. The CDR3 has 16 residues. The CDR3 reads CASSLGGGAAYNEQFF. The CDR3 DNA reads TGTGCCAGCAGCTTAGGGGGAGGGGCCGCCTACAATGAGCAGTTCTTC.

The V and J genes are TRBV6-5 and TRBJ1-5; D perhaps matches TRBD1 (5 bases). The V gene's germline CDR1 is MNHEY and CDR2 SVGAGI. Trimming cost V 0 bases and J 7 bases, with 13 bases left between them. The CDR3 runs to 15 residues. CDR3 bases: TGTGCCAGCAGTTACTCTGCAGGGAACGGCCAGCCCCAGCATTTT. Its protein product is CASSYSAGNGQPQHF.

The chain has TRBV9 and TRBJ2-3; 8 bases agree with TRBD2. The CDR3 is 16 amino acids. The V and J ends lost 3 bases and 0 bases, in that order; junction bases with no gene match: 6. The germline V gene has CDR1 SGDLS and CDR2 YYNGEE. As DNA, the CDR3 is TGTGCCAGCAGCGACCAGCGGGAGATGAGCACAGATACGCAGTATTTT. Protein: CASSDQREMSTDTQYF.

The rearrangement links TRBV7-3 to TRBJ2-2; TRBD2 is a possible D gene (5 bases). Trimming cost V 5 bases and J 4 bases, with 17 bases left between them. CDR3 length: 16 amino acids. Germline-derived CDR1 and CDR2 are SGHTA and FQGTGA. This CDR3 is CASSPRRQSSTGELFF. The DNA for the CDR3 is TGTGCCAGCAGCCCCAGGAGGCAATCGAGCACCGGGGAGCTGTTTTTT.

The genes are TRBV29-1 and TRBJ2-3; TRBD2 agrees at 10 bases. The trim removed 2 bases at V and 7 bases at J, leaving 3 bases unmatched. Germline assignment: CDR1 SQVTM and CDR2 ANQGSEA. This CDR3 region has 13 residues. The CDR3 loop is CSVESGRVYTQYF. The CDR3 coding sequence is TGCAGCGTTGAAAGCGGGAGGGTCTATACGCAGTATTTT.

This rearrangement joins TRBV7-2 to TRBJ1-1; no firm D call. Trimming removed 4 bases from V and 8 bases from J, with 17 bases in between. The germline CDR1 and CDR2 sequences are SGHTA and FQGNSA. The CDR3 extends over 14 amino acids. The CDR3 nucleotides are TGTGCCAGCAGCTCCGGAGGCCCCAGACGAGAAGCTTTCTTT. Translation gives CASSSGGPRREAFF. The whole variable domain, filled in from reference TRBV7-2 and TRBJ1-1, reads GAGVSQSPSNKVTEKGKDVELRCDPISGHTALYWYRQSLGQGLEFLIYFQGNSAPDKSGLPSDRFSAERTGGSVSTLTIQRTQQEDSAVYLCASSSGGPRREAFFGQGTRLTVV.

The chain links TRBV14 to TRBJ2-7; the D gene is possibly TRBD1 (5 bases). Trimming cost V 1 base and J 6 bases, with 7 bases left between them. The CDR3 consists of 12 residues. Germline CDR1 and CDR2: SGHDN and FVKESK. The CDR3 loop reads CASSQAGLEQYF. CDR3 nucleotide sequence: TGTGCCAGCAGCCAAGCAGGGCTCGAGCAGTACTTC.

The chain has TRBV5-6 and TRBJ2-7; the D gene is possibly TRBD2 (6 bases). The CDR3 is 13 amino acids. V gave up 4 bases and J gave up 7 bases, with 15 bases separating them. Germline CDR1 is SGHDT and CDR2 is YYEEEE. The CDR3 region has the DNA TGTGCCAGCAGCCTCGGACTATTTGGAGAGCAGTACTTC. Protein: CASSLGLFGEQYF.

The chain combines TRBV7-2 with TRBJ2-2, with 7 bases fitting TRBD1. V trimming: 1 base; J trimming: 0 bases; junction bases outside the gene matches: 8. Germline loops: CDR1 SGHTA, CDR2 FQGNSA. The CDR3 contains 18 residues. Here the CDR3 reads CASSLGYMGQTNTGELFF. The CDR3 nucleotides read TGTGCCAGCAGCTTAGGGTATATGGGACAGACGAACACCGGGGAGCTGTTTTTT. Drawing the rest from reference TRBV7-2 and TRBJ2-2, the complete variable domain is GAGVSQSPSNKVTEKGKDVELRCDPISGHTALYWYRQSLGQGLEFLIYFQGNSAPDKSGLPSDRFSAERTGGSVSTLTIQRTQQEDSAVYLCASSLGYMGQTNTGELFFGEGSRLTVL.

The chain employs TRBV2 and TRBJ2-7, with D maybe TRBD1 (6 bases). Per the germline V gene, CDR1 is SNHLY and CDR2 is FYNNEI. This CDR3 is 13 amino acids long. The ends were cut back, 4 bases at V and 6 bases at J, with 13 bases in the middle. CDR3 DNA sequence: TGTGCCAGCAGTGGGACCACAGGGTTCGAGCAGTACTTC. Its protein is CASSGTTGFEQYF. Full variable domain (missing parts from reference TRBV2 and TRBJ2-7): EPEVTQTPSHQVTQMGQEVILRCVPISNHLYFYWYRQILGQKVEFLVSFYNNEISEKSEIFDDQFSVERPDGSNFTLKIRSTKLEDSAMYFCASSGTTGFEQYFGPGTRLTVT.

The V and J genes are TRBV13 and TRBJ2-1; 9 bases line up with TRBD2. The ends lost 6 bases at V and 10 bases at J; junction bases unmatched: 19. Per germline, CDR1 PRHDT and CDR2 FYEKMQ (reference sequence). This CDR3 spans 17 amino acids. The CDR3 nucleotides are TGTGCCAGCAGTCCTCTCGGGGAGGGACTAGCCTATAAGGAGCAGTTCTTC. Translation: CASSPLGEGLAYKEQFF.

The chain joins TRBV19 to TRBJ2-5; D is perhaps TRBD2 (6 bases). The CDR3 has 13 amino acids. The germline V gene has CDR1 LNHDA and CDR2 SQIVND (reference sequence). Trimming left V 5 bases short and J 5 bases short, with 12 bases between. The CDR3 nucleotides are TGTGCCAGTAGTGGGTCAGGGAGGGAGACCCAGTACTTC. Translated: CASSGSGRETQYF.

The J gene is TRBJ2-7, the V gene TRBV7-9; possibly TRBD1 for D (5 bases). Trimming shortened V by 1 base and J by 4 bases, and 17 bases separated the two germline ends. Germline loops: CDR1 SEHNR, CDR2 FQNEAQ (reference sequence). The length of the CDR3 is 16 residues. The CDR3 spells CASSLGRGANGYEQYF. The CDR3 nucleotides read TGTGCCAGCAGCTTAGGCCGTGGGGCCAATGGATACGAGCAGTACTTC. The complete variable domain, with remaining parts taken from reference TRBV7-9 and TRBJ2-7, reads DTGVSQNPRHKITKRGQNVTFRCDPISEHNRLYWYRQTLGQGPEFLTYFQNEAQLEKSRLLSDRFSAERPKGSFSTLEIQRTEQGDSAMYLCASSLGRGANGYEQYFGPGTRLTVT.

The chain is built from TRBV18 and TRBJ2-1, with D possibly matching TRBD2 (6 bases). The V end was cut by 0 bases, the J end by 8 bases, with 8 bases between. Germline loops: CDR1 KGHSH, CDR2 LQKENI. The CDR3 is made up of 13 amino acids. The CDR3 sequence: CASSPPEGYEQFF. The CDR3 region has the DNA TGTGCCAGCTCACCACCGGAGGGCTATGAGCAGTTCTTC. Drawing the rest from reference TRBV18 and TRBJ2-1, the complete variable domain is NAGVMQNPRHLVRRRGQEARLRCSPMKGHSHVYWYRQLPEEGLKFMVYLQKENIIDESGMPKERFSAEFPKEGPSILRIQQVVRGDSAAYFCASSPPEGYEQFFGPGTRLTVL.

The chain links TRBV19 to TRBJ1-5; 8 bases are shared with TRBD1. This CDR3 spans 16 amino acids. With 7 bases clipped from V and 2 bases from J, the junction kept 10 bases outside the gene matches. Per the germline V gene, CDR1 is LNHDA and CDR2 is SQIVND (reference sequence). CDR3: CASIPVGQVGNQPQHF. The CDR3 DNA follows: TGTGCCAGTATCCCCGTGGGACAGGTCGGCAATCAGCCCCAGCATTTT.

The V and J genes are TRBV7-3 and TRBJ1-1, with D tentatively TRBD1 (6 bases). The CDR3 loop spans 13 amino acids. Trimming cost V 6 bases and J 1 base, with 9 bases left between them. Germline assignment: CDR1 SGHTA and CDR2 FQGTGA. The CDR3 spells CASRLQGNTEAFF. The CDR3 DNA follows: TGTGCCAGCAGACTACAGGGGAACACTGAAGCTTTCTTT.

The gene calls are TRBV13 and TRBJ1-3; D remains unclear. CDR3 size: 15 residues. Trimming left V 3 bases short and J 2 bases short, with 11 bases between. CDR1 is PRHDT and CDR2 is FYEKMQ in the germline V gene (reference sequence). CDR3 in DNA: TGTGCCAGCAGCTTCTACGGGGTACCTGGAAACACCATATATTTT. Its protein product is CASSFYGVPGNTIYF.

CDR3 amino acids: CASGQGDQPQHF. The CDR3 nucleotides read TGTGCTAGTGGACAGGGTGATCAGCCCCAGCATTTT. The chain employs TRBV12-5 and TRBJ1-5, with a weak D call TRBD1 (6 bases). Trimming removed 6 bases at V and 5 bases at J, with 8 bases between. The germline V gene has CDR1 LGHNT and CDR2 FRNRAP. The CDR3 runs to 12 residues.

Written as DNA, the CDR3 is TGTGCCAGTAGTACGGGGACTAGCGGGTGGTACAATGAGCAGTTCTTC. It is translated as CASSTGTSGWYNEQFF. The rearrangement uses TRBV19 and TRBJ2-1; 12 bases are shared with TRBD2. CDR3 length: 16 amino acids. Germline-derived CDR1 and CDR2 are LNHDA and SQIVND (reference sequence). After removal of 4 bases from V and 4 bases from J, the junction contained 5 bases not matched to a gene.

The CDR3 sequence: CASSHGLAGSYEQYF. In DNA form, the CDR3 reads TGCGCCAGCAGCCATGGACTAGCGGGATCCTACGAGCAGTACTTC. V usage is TRBV4-1 and J usage is TRBJ2-7; 12 bases fit TRBD2. V was pared by 3 bases and J by 1 base, with 1 base of the junction left unmatched. Germline assignment: CDR1 MGHRA and CDR2 YSYEKL. This CDR3 has 15 amino acids.

The CDR3 region is CASSRVAGGPTDTQYF. The CDR3 bases are TGTGCCAGCAGCAGAGTAGCGGGAGGCCCCACAGATACGCAGTATTTT. The gene calls are TRBV5-5 and TRBJ2-3, with TRBD2 matching 10 bases. The junction had 7 bases not matched to a gene; V was cut back by 4 bases and J by 2 bases. Per the germline V gene, CDR1 is SGHKS and CDR2 is YYEKEE (reference sequence). The CDR3 runs to 16 residues.

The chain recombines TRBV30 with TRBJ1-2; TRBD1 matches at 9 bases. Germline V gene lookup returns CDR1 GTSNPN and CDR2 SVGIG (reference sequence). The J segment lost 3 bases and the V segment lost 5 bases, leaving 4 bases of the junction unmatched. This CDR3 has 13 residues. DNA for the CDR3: TGTGCCTGGGCCGGGACAGGGTACTATGGCTACACCTTC. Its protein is CAWAGTGYYGYTF.

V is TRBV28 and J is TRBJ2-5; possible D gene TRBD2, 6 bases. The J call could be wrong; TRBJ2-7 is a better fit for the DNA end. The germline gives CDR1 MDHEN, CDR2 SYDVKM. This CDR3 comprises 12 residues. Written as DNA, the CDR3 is TGTGCCAGCAATGGACTACCCTACGAGCAGTACTTC. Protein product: CASNGLPYEQYF.

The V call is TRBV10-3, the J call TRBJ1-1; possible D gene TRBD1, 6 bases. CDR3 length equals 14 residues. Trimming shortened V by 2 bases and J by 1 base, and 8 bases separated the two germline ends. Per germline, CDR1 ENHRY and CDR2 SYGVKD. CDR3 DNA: TGTGCCATCAGTGAGGGGGGGGCGAACACTGAAGCTTTCTTT. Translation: CAISEGGANTEAFF.

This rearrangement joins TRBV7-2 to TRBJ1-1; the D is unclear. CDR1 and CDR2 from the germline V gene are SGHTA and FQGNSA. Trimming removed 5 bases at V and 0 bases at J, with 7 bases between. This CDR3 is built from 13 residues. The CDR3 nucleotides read TGTGCCAGCAGCCTGCGATTGAACACTGAAGCTTTCTTT. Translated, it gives CASSLRLNTEAFF.

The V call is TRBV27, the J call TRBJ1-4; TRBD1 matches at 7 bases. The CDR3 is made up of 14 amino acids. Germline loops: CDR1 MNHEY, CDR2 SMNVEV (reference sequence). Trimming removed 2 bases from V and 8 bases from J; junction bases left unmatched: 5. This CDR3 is CASSLIGGGEKLFF. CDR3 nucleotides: TGTGCCAGCAGTTTAATAGGGGGCGGGGAAAAACTGTTTTTT.

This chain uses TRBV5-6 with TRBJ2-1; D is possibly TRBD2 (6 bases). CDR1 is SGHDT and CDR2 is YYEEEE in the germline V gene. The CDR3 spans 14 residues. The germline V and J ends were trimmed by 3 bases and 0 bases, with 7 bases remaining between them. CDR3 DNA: TGTGCCAGCAGCTGGGACTTCTCCTACAATGAGCAGTTCTTC. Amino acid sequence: CASSWDFSYNEQFF.

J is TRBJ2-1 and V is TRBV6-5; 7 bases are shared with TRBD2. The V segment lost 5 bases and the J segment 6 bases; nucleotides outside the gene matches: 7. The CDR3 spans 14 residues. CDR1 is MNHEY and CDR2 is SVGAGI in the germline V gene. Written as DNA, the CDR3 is TGTGCCAGCAGTGAAGTAGCGGGTATCAATGAGCAGTTCTTC. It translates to CASSEVAGINEQFF.

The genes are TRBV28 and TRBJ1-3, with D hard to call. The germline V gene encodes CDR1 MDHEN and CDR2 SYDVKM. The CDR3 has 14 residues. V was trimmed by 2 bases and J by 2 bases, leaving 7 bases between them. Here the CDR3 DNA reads TGTGCCAGCAGTTTACAGGCTCCTGGAAACACCATATATTTT. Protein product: CASSLQAPGNTIYF.